This T cell receptor beta chain was recorded in a study of blood T cell repertoires in COVID-19. For the study at large: Spain, Italy and the United States supplied samples that represented acute and convalescent COVID-19. T cells, B-cell-depleted T cells, or PBMCs supplied cDNA or gDNA.

The CDR3 has 12 amino acids. Germline values: CDR1 MNHNS, CDR2 SASEGT. The V and J ends lost 0 bases and 11 bases respectively, with 8 bases between them. In terms of age and location, participants ranged from about 18 to 90 years and lived in about 25 US areas. Recovery meant two consecutive negative NP/OP PCR tests, professional clearance, or resolved symptoms. The assay was immunoSEQ multiplex PCR, and TCRdb's table has in-frame clones only and misses some. The sample shows some 330,000 clones, 80% to 85% of them seen only once. The sequence came from a woman in her forties or fifties who had recovered from COVID-19. This chain links TRBV6-1 with TRBJ1-5, with D unclear. The sequencing sample was made of PBMCs or T cells enriched from blood (not recorded which). The CDR3 DNA follows: TGTGCCAGCAGTGAAGCGGGTGGAGCCCAGCATTTT. It codes for CASSEAGGAQHF.